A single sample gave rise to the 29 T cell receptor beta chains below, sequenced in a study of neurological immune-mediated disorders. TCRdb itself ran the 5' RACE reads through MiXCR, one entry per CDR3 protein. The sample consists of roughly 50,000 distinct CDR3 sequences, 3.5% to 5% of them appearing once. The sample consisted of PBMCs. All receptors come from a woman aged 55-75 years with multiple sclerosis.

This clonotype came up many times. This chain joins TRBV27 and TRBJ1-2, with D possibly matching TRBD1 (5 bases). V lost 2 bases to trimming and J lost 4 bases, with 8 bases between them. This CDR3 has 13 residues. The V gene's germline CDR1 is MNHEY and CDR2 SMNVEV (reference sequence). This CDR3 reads CASSLGTGYGYTF. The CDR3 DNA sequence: TGTGCCAGCAGTTTAGGGACTGGCTATGGCTACACCTTC.

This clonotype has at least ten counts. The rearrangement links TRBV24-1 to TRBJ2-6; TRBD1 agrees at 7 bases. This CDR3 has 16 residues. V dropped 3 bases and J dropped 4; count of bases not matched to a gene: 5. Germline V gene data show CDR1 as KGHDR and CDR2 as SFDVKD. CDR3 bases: TGTGCCACCAGTGATCCGACAGGGAGAGGGGCCAACGTCCTGACTTTC. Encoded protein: CATSDPTGRGANVLTF.

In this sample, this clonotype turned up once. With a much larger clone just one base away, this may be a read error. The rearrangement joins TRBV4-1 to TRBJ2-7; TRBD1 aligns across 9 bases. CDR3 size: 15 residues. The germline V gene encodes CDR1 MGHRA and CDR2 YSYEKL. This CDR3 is CVSSQAGQGPYEQYF. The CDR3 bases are TGCGTCAGCAGCCAGGCGGGACAGGGACCCTACGAGCAGTACTTC.

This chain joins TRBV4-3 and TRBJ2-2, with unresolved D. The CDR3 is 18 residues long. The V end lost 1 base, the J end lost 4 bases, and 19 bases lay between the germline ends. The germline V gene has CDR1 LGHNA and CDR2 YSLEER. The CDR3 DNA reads TGCGCCAGCAGCCAAGGGTTAGCCCCCGGTCTTGTCACCGGGGAGCTGTTTTTT. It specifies CASSQGLAPGLVTGELFF.

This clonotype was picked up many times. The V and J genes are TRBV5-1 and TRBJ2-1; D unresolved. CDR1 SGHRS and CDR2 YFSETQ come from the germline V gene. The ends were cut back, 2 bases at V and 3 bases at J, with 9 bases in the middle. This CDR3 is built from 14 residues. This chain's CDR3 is CASSFGPNYNEQFF. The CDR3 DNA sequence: TGCGCCAGCAGCTTTGGCCCGAACTACAATGAGCAGTTCTTC.

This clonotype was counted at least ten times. This CDR3 is CASSLAPVEKLFF. CDR3 DNA sequence: TGTGCCAGCAGTTTAGCGCCTGTCGAAAAACTGTTTTTT. J is TRBJ1-4 and V is TRBV12-3 or TRBV12-4, with D unresolved. The V end was cut by 0 bases, the J end by 8 bases, with 7 bases between. CDR3 length equals 13 residues.

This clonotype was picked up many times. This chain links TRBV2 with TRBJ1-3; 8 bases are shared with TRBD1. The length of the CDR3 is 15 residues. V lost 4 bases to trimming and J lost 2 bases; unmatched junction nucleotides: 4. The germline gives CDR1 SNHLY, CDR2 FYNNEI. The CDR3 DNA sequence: TGTGCCAGCAGTGCGGGCAGGGGGCCTGGAAACACCATATATTTT. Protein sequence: CASSAGRGPGNTIYF.

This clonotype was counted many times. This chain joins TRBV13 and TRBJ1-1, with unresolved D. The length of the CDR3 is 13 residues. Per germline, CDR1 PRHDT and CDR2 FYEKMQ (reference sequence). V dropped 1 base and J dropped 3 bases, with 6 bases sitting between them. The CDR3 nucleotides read TGTGCCAGCAGCTTAGAGAGGGACACTGAAGCTTTCTTT. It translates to CASSLERDTEAFF.

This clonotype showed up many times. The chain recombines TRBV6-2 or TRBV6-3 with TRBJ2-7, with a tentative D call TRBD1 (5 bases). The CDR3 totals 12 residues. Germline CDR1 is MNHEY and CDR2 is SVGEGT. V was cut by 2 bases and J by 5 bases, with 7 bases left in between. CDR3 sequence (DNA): TGTGCCAGCAGTTACGACAGACACGAGCAGTACTTC. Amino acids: CASSYDRHEQYF.

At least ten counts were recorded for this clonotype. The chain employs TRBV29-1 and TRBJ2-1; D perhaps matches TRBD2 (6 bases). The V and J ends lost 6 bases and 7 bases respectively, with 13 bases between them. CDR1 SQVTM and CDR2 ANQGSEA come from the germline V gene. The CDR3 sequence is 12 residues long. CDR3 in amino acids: CSVWDSKNEQFF. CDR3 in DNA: TGCAGCGTCTGGGACTCCAAAAATGAGCAGTTCTTC.

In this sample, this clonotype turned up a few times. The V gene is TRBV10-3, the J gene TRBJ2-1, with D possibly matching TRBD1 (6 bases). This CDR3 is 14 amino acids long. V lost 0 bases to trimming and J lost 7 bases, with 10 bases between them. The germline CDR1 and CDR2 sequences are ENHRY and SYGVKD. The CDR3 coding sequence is TGTGCCATCAGTGAGTCACAGGGTGAGAATGAGCAGTTCTTC. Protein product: CAISESQGENEQFF.

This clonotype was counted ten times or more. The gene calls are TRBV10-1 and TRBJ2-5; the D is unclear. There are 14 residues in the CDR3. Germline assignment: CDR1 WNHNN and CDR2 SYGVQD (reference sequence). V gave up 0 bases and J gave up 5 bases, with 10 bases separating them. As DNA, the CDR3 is TGCGCCAGCAGTGAGTCTTTGGTAGGCGAGACCCAGTACTTC. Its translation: CASSESLVGETQYF.

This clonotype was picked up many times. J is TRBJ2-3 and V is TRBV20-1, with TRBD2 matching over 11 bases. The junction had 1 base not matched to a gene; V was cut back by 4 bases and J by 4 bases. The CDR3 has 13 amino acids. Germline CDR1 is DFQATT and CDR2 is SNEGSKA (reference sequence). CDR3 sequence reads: CSAILAGADTQYF. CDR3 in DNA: TGCAGTGCTATACTAGCGGGAGCAGATACGCAGTATTTT.

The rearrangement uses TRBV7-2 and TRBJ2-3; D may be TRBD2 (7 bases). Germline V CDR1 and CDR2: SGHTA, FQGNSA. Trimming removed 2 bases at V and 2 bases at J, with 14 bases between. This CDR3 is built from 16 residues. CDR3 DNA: TGTGCCAGCAGCTTACGAAGGGGGGGGCCCACAGATACGCAGTATTTT. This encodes CASSLRRGGPTDTQYF.

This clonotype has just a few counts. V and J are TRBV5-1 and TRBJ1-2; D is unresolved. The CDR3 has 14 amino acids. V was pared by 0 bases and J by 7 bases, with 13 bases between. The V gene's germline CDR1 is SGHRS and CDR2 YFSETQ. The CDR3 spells CASSLDPTGGGYTF. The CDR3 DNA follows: TGCGCCAGCAGCTTGGACCCGACGGGAGGTGGCTACACCTTC.

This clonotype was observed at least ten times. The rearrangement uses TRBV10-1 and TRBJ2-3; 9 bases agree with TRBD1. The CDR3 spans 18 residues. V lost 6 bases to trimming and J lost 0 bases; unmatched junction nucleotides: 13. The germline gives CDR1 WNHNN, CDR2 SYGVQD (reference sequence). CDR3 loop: CASSEDRGRVESTDTQYF. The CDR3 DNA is TGCGCCAGCAGCGAGGACAGGGGAAGGGTGGAGAGCACAGATACGCAGTATTTT.

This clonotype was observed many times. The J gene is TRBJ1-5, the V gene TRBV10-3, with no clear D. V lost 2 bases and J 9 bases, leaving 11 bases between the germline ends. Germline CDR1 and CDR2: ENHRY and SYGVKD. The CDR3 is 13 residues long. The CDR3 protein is CAISEGDSRPQHF. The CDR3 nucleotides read TGTGCCATCAGTGAGGGAGACTCGAGGCCCCAGCATTTT.

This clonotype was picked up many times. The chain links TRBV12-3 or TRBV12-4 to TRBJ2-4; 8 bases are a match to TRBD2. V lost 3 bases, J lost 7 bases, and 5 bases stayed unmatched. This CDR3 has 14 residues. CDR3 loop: CASSFAGGDNIQYF. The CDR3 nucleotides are TGTGCCAGCAGTTTTGCGGGGGGAGACAACATTCAGTACTTC.

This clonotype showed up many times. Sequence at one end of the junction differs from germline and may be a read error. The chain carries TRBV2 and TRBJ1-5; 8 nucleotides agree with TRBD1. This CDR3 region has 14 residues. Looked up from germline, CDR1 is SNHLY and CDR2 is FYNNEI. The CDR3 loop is CASNTGQDYQPQNF. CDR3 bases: TGTGCCAGCAATACGGGACAGGACTATCAGCCCCAGAATTTT.

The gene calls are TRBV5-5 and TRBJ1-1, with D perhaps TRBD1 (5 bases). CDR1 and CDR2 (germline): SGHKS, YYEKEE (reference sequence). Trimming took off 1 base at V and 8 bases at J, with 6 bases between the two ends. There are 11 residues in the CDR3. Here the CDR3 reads CASSLTGEAFF. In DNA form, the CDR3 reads TGTGCCAGCAGCTTGACAGGCGAAGCTTTCTTT.

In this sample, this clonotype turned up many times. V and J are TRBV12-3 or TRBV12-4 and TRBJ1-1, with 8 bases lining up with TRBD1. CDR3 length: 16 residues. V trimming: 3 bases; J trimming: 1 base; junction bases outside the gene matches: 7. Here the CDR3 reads CASSFLAGGTNTEAFF. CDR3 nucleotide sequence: TGTGCCAGCAGTTTCCTTGCAGGGGGCACGAACACTGAAGCTTTCTTT.

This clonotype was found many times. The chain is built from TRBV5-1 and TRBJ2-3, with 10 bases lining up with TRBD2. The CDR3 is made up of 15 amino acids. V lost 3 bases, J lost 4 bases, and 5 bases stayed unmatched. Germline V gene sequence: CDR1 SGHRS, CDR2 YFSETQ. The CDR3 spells CASSSKRGGPDTQYF. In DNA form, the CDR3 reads TGCGCCAGCAGCTCAAAGCGGGGGGGGCCAGATACGCAGTATTTT.

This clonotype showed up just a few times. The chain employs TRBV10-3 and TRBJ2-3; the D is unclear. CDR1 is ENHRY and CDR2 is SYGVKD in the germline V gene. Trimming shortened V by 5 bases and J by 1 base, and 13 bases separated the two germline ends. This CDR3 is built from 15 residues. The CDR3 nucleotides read TGTGCCATCAGTACCCGGACCGAGGGCACAGATACGCAGTATTTT. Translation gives CAISTRTEGTDTQYF.

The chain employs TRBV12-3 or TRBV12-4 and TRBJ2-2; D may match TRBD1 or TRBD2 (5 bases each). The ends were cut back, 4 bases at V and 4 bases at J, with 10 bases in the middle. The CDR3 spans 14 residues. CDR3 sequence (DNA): TGTGCCAGCAGTTCATGGGACCGCACCGGGGAGCTGTTTTTT. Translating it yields CASSSWDRTGELFF.

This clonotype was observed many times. Here the CDR3 DNA reads TGTGCCATCAGCCCGGTTACAGGGGGCGATGACACTGAAGCTTTCTTT. It is translated as CAISPVTGGDDTEAFF. V and J are TRBV10-3 and TRBJ1-1, with 9 bases lining up with TRBD1. V trimming: 6 bases; J trimming: 3 bases; junction bases outside the gene matches: 11. The germline CDR1 and CDR2 sequences are ENHRY and SYGVKD. The CDR3 has 16 residues.

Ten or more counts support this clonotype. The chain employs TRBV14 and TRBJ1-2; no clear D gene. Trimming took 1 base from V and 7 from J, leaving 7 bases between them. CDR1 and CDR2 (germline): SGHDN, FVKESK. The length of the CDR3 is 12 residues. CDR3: CASSQVLGGYTF. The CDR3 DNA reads TGTGCCAGCAGCCAAGTGTTGGGTGGCTACACCTTC. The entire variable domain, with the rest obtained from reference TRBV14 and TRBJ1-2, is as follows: EAGVTQFPSHSVIEKGQTVTLRCDPISGHDNLYWYRRVMGKEIKFLLHFVKESKQDESGMPNNRFLAERTGGTYSTLKVQPAELEDSGVYFCASSQVLGGYTFGSGTRLTVV.

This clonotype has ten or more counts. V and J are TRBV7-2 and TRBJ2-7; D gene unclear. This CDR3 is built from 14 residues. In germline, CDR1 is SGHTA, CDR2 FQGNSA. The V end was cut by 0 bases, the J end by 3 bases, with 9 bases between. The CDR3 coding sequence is TGTGCCAGCAGCTTAGCCCCCGACCTCTACGAGCAGTACGTC. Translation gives CASSLAPDLYEQYV.

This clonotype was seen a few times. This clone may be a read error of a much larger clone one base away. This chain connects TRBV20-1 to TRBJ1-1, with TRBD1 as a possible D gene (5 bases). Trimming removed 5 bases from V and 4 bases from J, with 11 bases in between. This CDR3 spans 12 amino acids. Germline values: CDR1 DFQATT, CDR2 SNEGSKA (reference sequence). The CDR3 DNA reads TGCAGTGCTTCCCAAAGGGGCACTGAAGCTTTCTTT. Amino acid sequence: CSASQRGTEAFF.

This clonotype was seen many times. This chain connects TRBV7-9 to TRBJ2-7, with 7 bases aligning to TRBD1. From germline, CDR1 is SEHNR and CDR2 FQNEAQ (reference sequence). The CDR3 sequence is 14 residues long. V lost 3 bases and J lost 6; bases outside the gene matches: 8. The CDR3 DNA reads TGTGCCAGCAGCTTGGGGACAGCGGACCTCGAGCAGTACTTC. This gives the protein CASSLGTADLEQYF.